The rows below give T cell receptor beta chains drawn from one sample of a study of post-analysis software for immune sequencing data. MiXCR, applied by TCRdb to the PCR reads, yields one record per CDR3 protein. The data hold approximately 660,000 distinct CDR3 sequences, with over 45% observed a single time. Sequenced material: blood. These receptors all come from a girl aged 2 to 9 with multiple sclerosis. The conserved cysteine and the conserved F or W are not part of the CDR3 here. The D gene is left open where the match is weak.

d_gene,v_gene,CDR3aa
NA,TRBV7-9,ASSLARRGNNSPLH
NA,TRBV6-2/TRBV6-3,ASRVAQSNTEAF
TRBD1,TRBV5-1,ASSTAGGSGGYT
TRBD2,TRBV20-1,SARRGDNEQF
NA,TRBV7-9,ASSLGETGGYT
NA,TRBV20-1,SALYRGHNQPQH
TRBD1,TRBV6-2/TRBV6-3,ASRGDRLGNTEAF
NA,TRBV7-2,ASSSPPDGYEQY
TRBD2,TRBV20-1,SASESGEGEQY
NA,TRBV6-2/TRBV6-3,ASSRSDRSSYEQY
NA,TRBV29-1,SAAGRYNEQF
NA,TRBV6-5,ASNSGLGEQF
TRBD2,TRBV29-1,SVDGTSEGRNEQF
TRBD1,TRBV20-1,SATGGGAIRRTEAF
TRBD2,TRBV20-1,SARETTSGFQEQF
TRBD1,TRBV24-1,ATSDLRQGERETQY
NA,TRBV15,ATSRTTFSAPSTDTQY
NA,TRBV25-1,ASSEEIGTANNEQF
TRBD1,TRBV10-3,AISETSWTGGTGANVLT
NA,TRBV10-3,AISDGGYT
NA,TRBV29-1,SVTPRSSYNEQF
TRBD2,TRBV6-5,ASSPGLAGGRNEQF
TRBD2,TRBV10-3,AIRGDGNPSDTQY
NA,TRBV12-3/TRBV12-4,ASSFGGTSPLH
NA,TRBV24-1,ATGAKLF
TRBD1,TRBV7-9,ASRGTGDYGYT
NA,TRBV10-3,AISEGQNYGYT
NA,TRBV9,ASSVDGELF
TRBD2,TRBV29-1,SVWTSGANEQY
NA,TRBV7-2,ASSPASGNTIY
TRBD2,TRBV24-1,ATSDFSGTYNEQF
TRBD1,TRBV20-1,SAVRGDRAQETQY
NA,TRBV29-1,SGGPSSGGGDTQY
TRBD2,TRBV27,ATATSGEHTDTQY
TRBD2,TRBV20-1,SVTRGGGTDTQY
NA,TRBV5-1,ASSYRAPAQETQY
TRBD2,TRBV7-3,ASSLMAGVDNEQF
NA,TRBV5-1,ASSPTRIPYNEQF
NA,TRBV10-3,AISVRASYEQY
NA,TRBV6-6,ASSPVEYSNQPQH
TRBD2,TRBV10-3,AISPASGTYEQY
NA,TRBV7-8,ASSLVTSPYGYT
NA,TRBV4-2,ASSRWLAVEDSSTDTQY
NA,TRBV5-1,ASSLNARPREQY
TRBD1,TRBV5-1,ASSLEQGVVDGYT
NA,TRBV7-2,ASSLGAPSEQF
NA,TRBV7-8,ASSLGAPSGAYNEQF
NA,TRBV11-2,ASRARTVGANVLT
NA,TRBV29-1,SVEDHIQY
TRBD2,TRBV6-6,ASSYGLAGEETQY
NA,TRBV29-1,SVDDNNSEAF
NA,TRBV5-5,ASKPTQAWDIQY
NA,TRBV5-1,ASSLGQPLGKY
NA,TRBV12-3/TRBV12-4,ASDTSQWDTGYGYT
NA,TRBV7-2,ASSLEGQGNNEQF
TRBD1,TRBV6-2/TRBV6-3,ASSSLGQESNYGYT
TRBD1,TRBV2,ASSGYRGNYGYT